Given below is one TCR beta chain in context. The data derive from a study of blood T cell repertoires in COVID-19. Assay: immunoSEQ multiplex PCR; the TCRdb copy retains only in-frame clones and omits some. This sample has 90,000 to 140,000 clones, with roughly 80% found just once. The source is a woman older than 75 with acute or convalescent COVID-19. The specimen sequenced was peripheral blood.

CDR3 in amino acids: CASSGQGSSGNTIYF. For the CDR3, the DNA is TGTGCCAGCTCAGGACAGGGAAGCTCTGGAAACACCATATATTTT. The rearrangement uses TRBV19 and TRBJ1-3, with TRBD1 matching 8 bases. The CDR3 spans 15 residues. After removal of 9 bases from V and 0 bases from J, the junction contained 7 bases not matched to a gene. The germline V gene encodes CDR1 LNHDA and CDR2 SQIVND (reference sequence).